A single sample gave rise to the 21 T cell receptor beta chains below, sequenced in a study of control samples from healthy donors and cancer patients. This table comes from immunoSEQ multiplex PCR, and its TCRdb copy is limited to in-frame clones, with some not included. The sample holds more than 95,000 clones, roughly nine tenths seen once. Sequenced material: blood. These receptors were collected from a man younger than 30 in good health.

The CDR3 coding sequence is TGTGCCACCAGTCGCAGCGGGAGAGTCCGCACAGATACGCAGTATTTT. Translation gives CATSRSGRVRTDTQYF. This sequence joins TRBV24-1 and TRBJ2-3; TRBD2 matches at 8 bases. The V segment lost 6 bases and the J segment 1 base; nucleotides outside the gene matches: 8. Germline CDR1 is KGHDR and CDR2 is SFDVKD. The CDR3 extends over 16 amino acids.

The rearrangement links TRBV11-1 to TRBJ2-7; possibly TRBD1 or TRBD2 for D (5 bases each). The V gene's germline CDR1 is SGHAT and CDR2 FQDESV (reference sequence). The V gene lost 5 bases and the J gene lost 3 bases, with 11 bases spanning the gap. The CDR3 length is 13 residues. The CDR3 protein is CASSRDPFYEQYF. CDR3 sequence (DNA): TGTGCCAGCAGCCGGGACCCCTTCTACGAGCAGTACTTC. The complete variable domain, with remaining parts taken from reference TRBV11-1 and TRBJ2-7, reads EAEVAQSPRYKITEKSQAVAFWCDPISGHATLYWYRQILGQGPELLVQFQDESVVDDSQLPKDRFSAERLKGVDSTLKIQPAELGDSAMYLCASSRDPFYEQYFGPGTRLTVT.

The rearrangement joins TRBV9 to TRBJ1-1; tentatively, D is TRBD1 (5 bases). Germline V gives CDR1 SGDLS, CDR2 YYNGEE. Deletions cut 4 bases from V and 5 bases from J, with 15 bases between. This CDR3 comprises 14 residues. CDR3 coding DNA: TGTGCCAGCAGCCGGCCAGGGAGTGGGACTGAAGCTTTCTTT. Translating gives CASSRPGSGTEAFF.

This chain connects TRBV18 to TRBJ1-2; tentative D call: TRBD1 (6 bases). The CDR3 is 15 amino acids. With 3 bases removed from V and 4 bases from J, the gap between germline ends came to 15 bases. Looked up from germline, CDR1 is KGHSH and CDR2 is LQKENI. This chain's CDR3 is CASSPGQTQLYGYTF. The CDR3 region has the DNA TGTGCCAGCTCACCCGGACAGACTCAACTCTATGGCTACACCTTC.

This chain links TRBV3-1 (or the pseudogene TRBV3-2) with TRBJ1-3; TRBD1 matches at 10 bases. The CDR3 has 16 residues. The V segment lost 4 bases and the J segment 4 bases; nucleotides outside the gene matches: 7. The germline gives CDR1 LGHDT, CDR2 YNNKEL (reference sequence). The CDR3 here is CASSPPGTGAGNTIYF. The CDR3 region has the DNA TGTGCCAGCAGCCCCCCTGGGACAGGGGCCGGAAACACCATATATTTT.

The V call is TRBV5-4, the J call TRBJ2-4; D ambiguous. Trimming shortened V by 4 bases and J by 0 bases, and 8 bases separated the two germline ends. Germline-derived CDR1 and CDR2 are SGHNT and YYREEE (reference sequence). The CDR3 spans 14 residues. The DNA of the CDR3 is TGTGCCAGCAGCGGAGAGCTAGCCAAAAACATTCAGTACTTC. It translates to CASSGELAKNIQYF.

This clone was observed a handful of times. The chain carries TRBV19 and TRBJ2-6; D possibly corresponds to TRBD1 (5 bases). The V gene lost 3 bases and the J gene lost 0 bases, with 9 bases spanning the gap. Germline V lookup: CDR1 LNHDA, CDR2 SQIVND (reference sequence). The CDR3 is made up of 16 amino acids. The CDR3, as DNA: TGTGCCAGTAGTATCGCAGGGCCCTCTGGGGCCAACGTCCTGACTTTC. Residues: CASSIAGPSGANVLTF.

The V gene is TRBV24-1, the J gene TRBJ1-1, with 7 positions matching TRBD1. This CDR3 contains 15 residues. CDR1 is KGHDR and CDR2 is SFDVKD in the germline V gene. Trimming at V came to 5 bases and at J to 3 bases, leaving 8 bases not matched to a gene. Here the CDR3 DNA reads TGTGCCACCAGTGGGTCCCAGGGGGTGCACACTGAAGCTTTCTTT. Its protein product is CATSGSQGVHTEAFF.

The chain couples TRBV14 to TRBJ2-1; tentative D call: TRBD1 (6 bases). The length of the CDR3 is 14 residues. Germline V gene sequence: CDR1 SGHDN, CDR2 FVKESK. Trimming removed 4 bases from V and 7 bases from J, with 14 bases in between. CDR3 in DNA: TGTGCCAGCAGCCCTGGGGGCCTAGCAAATGAGCAGTTCTTC. This translates into CASSPGGLANEQFF.

V usage is TRBV3-1 (or the pseudogene TRBV3-2) and J usage is TRBJ2-7; perhaps TRBD2 as D (5 bases). The germline V and J ends were trimmed by 0 bases and 2 bases, with 14 bases remaining between them. The length of the CDR3 is 16 residues. Germline V CDR1 and CDR2: LGHDT, YNNKEL (reference sequence). CDR3 sequence (DNA): TGTGCCAGCAGCCAAGATGGGGAGCGCCCGACCTACGAGCAGTACTTC. Its protein is CASSQDGERPTYEQYF.

The chain carries TRBV11-2 and TRBJ2-7, with D tentatively TRBD1 (5 bases). The CDR3 is 14 amino acids. The V end was cut by 5 bases, the J end by 5 bases, with 16 bases between. The germline CDR1 and CDR2 sequences are SGHAT and FQNNGV. The CDR3 here is CASSPVAGRDEQYF. Here the CDR3 DNA reads TGTGCCAGCAGCCCAGTGGCAGGGCGCGACGAGCAGTACTTC.

The chain employs TRBV28 and TRBJ1-6, with 8 nucleotides matching TRBD1. CDR3 length equals 15 residues. Trimming cost V 7 bases and J 8 bases; bases outside gene matches: 10. The germline gives CDR1 MDHEN, CDR2 SYDVKM. The CDR3 bases are TGTGCCAGCATACCCCCCCCAGGGGGCGATTCACCCCTCCACTTT. Translation gives CASIPPPGGDSPLHF. The whole variable domain, filled in from reference TRBV28 and TRBJ1-6, reads DVKVTQSSRYLVKRTGEKVFLECVQDMDHENMFWYRQDPGLGLRLIYFSYDVKMKEKGDIPEGYSVSREKKERFSLILESASTNQTSMYLCASIPPPGGDSPLHFGNGTRLTVT.

This sequence joins TRBV30 and TRBJ2-7; tentatively, D is TRBD2 (6 bases). The V gene lost 3 bases and the J gene lost 4 bases, with 13 bases spanning the gap. In germline, CDR1 is GTSNPN, CDR2 SVGIG (reference sequence). The CDR3 length is 13 residues. This CDR3 reads CAWRGGAVYEQYF. CDR3 nucleotides: TGTGCCTGGAGGGGGGGTGCGGTGTACGAGCAGTACTTC.

The chain carries TRBV28 and TRBJ2-7, with 7 bases fitting TRBD1. CDR1 is MDHEN and CDR2 is SYDVKM in the germline V gene. This CDR3 has 11 amino acids. After removal of 6 bases from V and 12 bases from J, the junction contained 8 bases not matched to a gene. The CDR3 is CASSQRQGLYF. Written as DNA, the CDR3 is TGTGCCAGCAGCCAAAGACAGGGTCTGTACTTC.

The chain is built from TRBV9 and TRBJ1-6, with no clear D. The CDR3 length is 15 residues. Germline loops: CDR1 SGDLS, CDR2 YYNGEE. The ends were cut back, 3 bases at V and 7 bases at J, with 14 bases in the middle. CDR3 amino acids: CASSAQEQTNSPLHF. The CDR3, as DNA: TGTGCCAGCAGCGCTCAGGAGCAAACGAATTCACCCCTCCACTTT.

The chain employs TRBV19 and TRBJ1-2; unclear D gene. V gave up 7 bases and J gave up 3 bases, with 15 bases separating them. There are 14 residues in the CDR3. The germline gives CDR1 LNHDA, CDR2 SQIVND (reference sequence). As DNA, the CDR3 is TGTGCCAGTAAGGTGTCTTCGGGGTACTATGGCTACACCTTC. As protein: CASKVSSGYYGYTF.

J is TRBJ1-1 and V is TRBV12-3 or TRBV12-4; D unresolved. Trimming removed 6 bases from V and 0 bases from J, with 8 bases in between. The CDR3 is made up of 13 amino acids. CDR3 amino acids: CASRLTLNTEAFF. DNA of the CDR3: TGTGCCAGCAGACTCACCCTGAACACTGAAGCTTTCTTT.

Only one count was recorded for this clone. V gene TRBV6-6 combines with J gene TRBJ2-5; 10 nucleotides match TRBD2. J was trimmed by 6 bases and V by 4 bases; bases with no gene match: 5. The CDR3 consists of 14 residues. Germline CDR1 is MNHNY and CDR2 is SVGAGI (reference sequence). CDR3: CASSSGTSVKTQYF. In nucleotides, the CDR3 is TGTGCCAGCAGTTCCGGGACTAGCGTTAAGACCCAGTACTTC.

The chain links TRBV27 to TRBJ2-1; D gene ambiguous. Trimming removed 2 bases at V and 5 bases at J, with 7 bases between. The CDR3 is 13 amino acids. CDR1 is MNHEY, CDR2 SMNVEV, per germline (reference sequence). Written as DNA, the CDR3 is TGTGCCAGCAGTTTAGGGCCCAACAATGAGCAGTTCTTC. It yields the protein CASSLGPNNEQFF.

The chain employs TRBV7-3 and TRBJ1-2; D not resolved. The CDR3 spans 13 residues. Between the trimmed V and J ends, which lost 5 bases and 0 bases, there was a span of 7 bases. The V gene's germline CDR1 is SGHTA and CDR2 FQGTGA. CDR3 loop: CASSGGANYGYTF. The CDR3 coding sequence is TGTGCCAGCAGCGGAGGAGCTAACTATGGCTACACCTTC.

J is TRBJ2-1 and V is TRBV19; possible D gene TRBD2, 5 bases. The V end lost 7 bases, the J end lost 4 bases, and 17 bases lay between the germline ends. Germline V gene data show CDR1 as LNHDA and CDR2 as SQIVND (reference sequence). CDR3 length: 15 residues. The chain's CDR3 is CASTPRVLAYNEQFF. The CDR3 DNA reads as TGTGCCAGTACCCCTCGGGTGCTAGCTTACAATGAGCAGTTCTTC.